This T cell receptor beta chain originates from a study of blood T cell repertoires in COVID-19. About the study: Acute and convalescent COVID-19 samples came from the United States, Italy and Spain.

The authors' processing: Reference gene primer amplification in the assay estimated nucleated cell counts. The table came from immunoSEQ multiplex PCR; TCRdb's copy has only in-frame clones and leaves some out. The V and J calls and the clone size are those of that table, but D and trimming were determined from the DNA. The sample lists about 130,000 clones, about 80% occurring once. CDR3 size: 16 residues. This clone has just one count. The rearrangement links TRBV21-1 to TRBJ1-2. TRBV21-1 is designated a pseudogene. This sequence originates from a human donor in a cohort sampled during active COVID-19. The sequenced sample was peripheral blood. The CDR3 DNA is TGTGCCAGCAGCGATGGCCGAAGTCGGGGAGACTATGGCTACACCTTC. This codes for CASSDGRSRGDYGYTF.